A single sample is the source of the 23 T cell receptor beta chains below, sequenced in a study of PD-1 blockade in classical Hodgkin lymphoma. Indicated time point: cycle 4 day 1 (C4D1), after 5 to 7 weeks of nivolumab. Relapses following autologous stem cell transplantation were seen in all patients, with brentuximab vedotin exposure varying. Repertoires were generated with immunoSEQ multiplex PCR, while TCRdb's copy carries only in-frame clones and drops some. The sample carries over 50,000 clones, around nine tenths recorded once. The sample was peripheral blood mononuclear cells (PBMCs), taken before the fourth cycle of nivolumab. Receptor source: a human donor with classical Hodgkin lymphoma.

The rearrangement links TRBV6-1 to TRBJ2-1; D gene ambiguous. The CDR3 runs to 14 residues. V was cut by 2 bases and J by 9 bases, with 14 bases left in between. From germline, CDR1 is MNHNS and CDR2 SASEGT. In DNA form, the CDR3 reads TGTGCCAGCAGTGAATTTGTAGGGAATAGTGAGCAGTTCTTC. Translating gives CASSEFVGNSEQFF.

This chain uses TRBV10-3 with TRBJ2-5; no reliable D call. The CDR3 has 13 amino acids. From germline, CDR1 is ENHRY and CDR2 SYGVKD. Trimming left V 10 bases short and J 1 base short, with 13 bases between. CDR3 sequence (DNA): TGTGCCAGCTCAAAGGCTGGCCAAGAGACCCAGTACTTC. It yields the protein CASSKAGQETQYF.

This clone was detected a few times. The chain joins TRBV12-5 to TRBJ1-2; D perhaps matches TRBD1 (5 bases). Germline V CDR1 and CDR2: LGHNT, FRNRAP. The CDR3 has 11 amino acids. The CDR3 loop reads CPRRGWHGYTF. The CDR3, as DNA: TGTCCGAGGAGGGGATGGCATGGCTACACCTTC.

The chain links TRBV28 to TRBJ2-3, with 8 bases matching TRBD2. The CDR3 has 15 residues. Germline CDR1 and CDR2: MDHEN and SYDVKM. Trimming removed 8 bases from V and 4 bases from J; junction bases left unmatched: 11. The CDR3 loop reads CASVRAGELADTQYF. The CDR3 nucleotides are TGTGCCAGCGTCCGAGCGGGAGAATTAGCAGATACGCAGTATTTT.

CDR3 sequence: CASSLQSGNTIYF. The CDR3 region has the DNA TGTGCCAGCAGCTTGCAGTCCGGAAACACCATATATTTT. The gene calls are TRBV14 and TRBJ1-3; D call uncertain. Germline V lookup: CDR1 SGHDN, CDR2 FVKESK. Trimming took off 5 bases at V and 4 bases at J, with 9 bases between the two ends. This CDR3 is 13 amino acids long.

The chain is built from TRBV7-3 and TRBJ2-5; TRBD1 aligns across 8 bases. Trimming at V came to 5 bases and at J to 4 bases, leaving 9 bases not matched to a gene. The germline CDR1 and CDR2 sequences are SGHTA and FQGTGA. This CDR3 has 15 amino acids. This chain's CDR3 is CASSRGRGQGETQYF. CDR3 nucleotide sequence: TGTGCCAGCAGCCGCGGCAGGGGGCAGGGAGAGACCCAGTACTTC.

The J gene is TRBJ2-5, the V gene TRBV27; D possibly matches TRBD1 or TRBD2 (5 bases each). The CDR3 runs 14 residues. Germline assignment: CDR1 MNHEY and CDR2 SMNVEV (reference sequence). V was cut by 6 bases and J by 0 bases, with 11 bases left in between. Written as DNA, the CDR3 is TGTGCCAGCAGCGGGACGTGGAACCAAGAGACCCAGTACTTC. Its translation is CASSGTWNQETQYF.

This clone was seen repeatedly, ten times or more. The chain employs TRBV28 and TRBJ2-6; D gene uncertain. The CDR3 sequence is 15 residues long. Trimming shortened V by 2 bases and J by 0 bases, and 5 bases separated the two germline ends. The germline gives CDR1 MDHEN, CDR2 SYDVKM. The CDR3: CASSLVVSGANVLTF. The DNA of the CDR3 is TGTGCCAGCAGTTTAGTGGTCTCTGGGGCCAACGTCCTGACTTTC.

The V gene is TRBV5-6, the J gene TRBJ2-1, with D perhaps TRBD1 (6 bases). Trimming removed 0 bases at V and 4 bases at J, with 8 bases between. The CDR3 runs to 14 residues. Germline V CDR1 and CDR2: SGHDT, YYEEEE. This CDR3 is CASSLVGAYNEQFF. The CDR3, as DNA: TGTGCCAGCAGCTTGGTGGGGGCGTACAATGAGCAGTTCTTC.

This clone has more than one count but fewer than ten. This sequence joins TRBV10-3 and TRBJ2-7; 10 bases are shared with TRBD2. This CDR3 has 12 residues. Germline CDR1 reads ENHRY; CDR2 reads SYGVKD. Trimming at V came to 9 bases and at J to 4 bases, leaving 3 bases not matched to a gene. The CDR3 DNA is TGTGCCATACCGGGACTAGCGTACGAGCAGTACTTC. This translates into CAIPGLAYEQYF.

CDR3 DNA: TGTGCCAGCAGCTTCTTCTCCGGGACAGGGGGTACCGGGGAGCTGTTTTTT. It specifies CASSFFSGTGGTGELFF. This rearrangement joins TRBV7-3 to TRBJ2-2; TRBD1 matches 11 bases. The trim removed 3 bases at V and 5 bases at J, leaving 8 bases unmatched. The CDR3 has 17 residues. Germline V lookup: CDR1 SGHTA, CDR2 FQGTGA.

The rearrangement links TRBV29-1 to TRBJ2-7, with a possible D match to TRBD2 (6 bases). Deletions cut 6 bases from V and 6 bases from J, with 15 bases between. The length of the CDR3 is 12 residues. CDR1 is SQVTM, CDR2 ANQGSEA, per germline. CDR3 amino acids: CSVAKVEGEQYF. DNA of the CDR3: TGCAGCGTAGCAAAGGTGGAGGGCGAGCAGTACTTC.

The rearrangement links TRBV27 to TRBJ2-7; 9 bases match TRBD1. Germline CDR1 and CDR2: MNHEY and SMNVEV (reference sequence). The J segment lost 6 bases and the V segment lost 2 bases, leaving 8 bases of the junction unmatched. This CDR3 has 15 residues. CDR3 amino acids: CASSLLRTGVGEQYF. The CDR3 DNA sequence: TGTGCCAGCAGTTTACTGAGGACAGGGGTCGGCGAGCAGTACTTC.

The genes are TRBV5-1 and TRBJ2-1; 13 bases fit TRBD2. The germline V gene encodes CDR1 SGHRS and CDR2 YFSETQ. The CDR3 is 19 amino acids. Trimming cost V 4 bases and J 3 bases; bases outside gene matches: 13. CDR3 residues: CASSPDRLAGGGFYNEQFF. As DNA, the CDR3 is TGCGCCAGCAGCCCGGACCGACTAGCGGGGGGCGGATTCTACAATGAGCAGTTCTTC.

V gene TRBV27 combines with J gene TRBJ1-5, with D maybe TRBD1 (6 bases). This CDR3 is 13 amino acids long. The germline gives CDR1 MNHEY, CDR2 SMNVEV (reference sequence). The V and J ends lost 6 bases and 7 bases respectively, with 13 bases between them. CDR3 region: CASRKQGEQPQHF. In nucleotides, the CDR3 is TGTGCCAGCAGAAAACAGGGAGAGCAGCCCCAGCATTTT.

The CDR3 sequence is CASSLLGGYTF. The CDR3 bases are TGTGCCAGCAGCCTCCTCGGGGGCTACACCTTC. The chain joins TRBV5-4 to TRBJ1-2; no reliable D call. The length of the CDR3 is 11 residues. CDR1 and CDR2 from the germline V gene are SGHNT and YYREEE (reference sequence). Trimming removed 4 bases from V and 8 bases from J, with 9 bases in between.

In DNA, the CDR3 is TGTGCCAGCAGGAGCCGCCAGGGCTCCTACAATGAGCAGTTCTTC. It translates to CASRSRQGSYNEQFF. The chain links TRBV2 to TRBJ2-1, with D maybe TRBD1 (5 bases). Trimming left V 6 bases short and J 0 bases short, with 12 bases between. The CDR3 has 15 residues. Germline loops: CDR1 SNHLY, CDR2 FYNNEI.

The chain combines TRBV7-6 with TRBJ2-1; 10 bases align to TRBD1. This CDR3 spans 16 amino acids. V dropped 6 bases and J dropped 5; count of bases not matched to a gene: 10. CDR1 and CDR2 (germline): SGHVS, FNYEAQ. The CDR3 region has the DNA TGTGCCAGCAGTAGCCCGCGGACAGGGGGGGACAATGAGCAGTTCTTC. It translates to CASSSPRTGGDNEQFF.

The rearrangement joins TRBV27 to TRBJ2-7, with D maybe TRBD2 (5 bases). This CDR3 contains 15 residues. CDR1 and CDR2 from the germline V gene are MNHEY and SMNVEV (reference sequence). V was pared by 3 bases and J by 2 bases, with 14 bases between. CDR3: CASSFWVGVPYEQYF. The CDR3 DNA reads as TGTGCCAGCAGTTTCTGGGTCGGGGTACCCTACGAGCAGTACTTC.

The chain couples TRBV6-1 to TRBJ2-5; 7 bases are shared with TRBD1. Unmatched junction bases numbered 10, after V lost 4 bases and J lost 5 bases. Germline CDR1 reads MNHNS; CDR2 reads SASEGT. The CDR3 is 15 amino acids. CDR3 sequence reads: CASSASTGILETQYF. The CDR3 DNA sequence: TGTGCCAGCAGTGCTTCGACAGGGATTTTGGAGACCCAGTACTTC.

In DNA form, the CDR3 reads TGTGCCAGTAGTTTCTTTAGCGGGGGGACCACAGATACGCAGTATTTT. This sequence encodes CASSFFSGGTTDTQYF. The gene calls are TRBV19 and TRBJ2-3; the match to TRBD2 covers 10 bases. Per germline, CDR1 LNHDA and CDR2 SQIVND (reference sequence). The CDR3 spans 16 residues. After removal of 5 bases from V and 2 bases from J, the junction contained 7 bases not matched to a gene.

A few counts support this clone. The V and J genes are TRBV7-9 and TRBJ1-4; the match to TRBD1 covers 8 bases. CDR3 length: 13 amino acids. Germline values: CDR1 SEHNR, CDR2 FQNEAQ (reference sequence). V lost 5 bases and J lost 6; bases outside the gene matches: 2. CDR3 nucleotides: TGTGCCAGCAGCCTGGACAGGGATGAAAAACTGTTTTTT. It is translated as CASSLDRDEKLFF. Complete variable domain (other parts from reference TRBV7-9 and TRBJ1-4): DTGVSQNPRHKITKRGQNVTFRCDPISEHNRLYWYRQTLGQGPEFLTYFQNEAQLEKSRLLSDRFSAERPKGSFSTLEIQRTEQGDSAMYLCASSLDRDEKLFFGSGTQLSVL.

The J gene is TRBJ2-2, the V gene TRBV10-3, with D hard to call. With 6 bases removed from V and 2 bases from J, the gap between germline ends came to 10 bases. CDR3 length: 14 residues. Germline V CDR1 and CDR2: ENHRY, SYGVKD. The CDR3 DNA reads as TGTGCCATCAGCCTAATGGTCAACACCGGGGAGCTGTTTTTT. It encodes CAISLMVNTGELFF.